This T cell receptor (beta chain) was identified during a study of type 1 and type 2 diabetes patients. V shed 6 bases, J shed 1 base, and the junction held 7 bases outside the gene matches. The CDR3 has 16 amino acids. Per the germline V gene, CDR1 is SGHTA and CDR2 is FQGTGA. Genomic DNA was the PCR template. A primer set of 30 forward and 13 reverse primers amplified the CDR3. TCRdb itself ran the multiplex PCR reads through MiXCR, one entry per CDR3 protein. Of 250,000 or so distinct CDR3 sequences in the sample, around 47% were seen once. This chain links TRBV7-3 with TRBJ2-2; 8 bases are a match to TRBD1. Sequenced sample: peripheral blood mononuclear cells (PBMCs). This TCR came from a man younger than 30 with type 2 diabetes. CDR3 protein: CASSSTGTGNTGELFF. The CDR3 region has the DNA TGTGCCAGCAGTTCAACCGGGACAGGGAACACCGGGGAGCTGTTTTTT. Full variable domain (remainder filled in from reference TRBV7-3 and TRBJ2-2): GAGVSQTPSNKVTEKGKYVELRCDPISGHTALYWYRQSLGQGPEFLIYFQGTGAADDSGLPNDRFFAVRPEGSVSTLKIQRTERGDSAVYLCASSSTGTGNTGELFFGEGSRLTVL.